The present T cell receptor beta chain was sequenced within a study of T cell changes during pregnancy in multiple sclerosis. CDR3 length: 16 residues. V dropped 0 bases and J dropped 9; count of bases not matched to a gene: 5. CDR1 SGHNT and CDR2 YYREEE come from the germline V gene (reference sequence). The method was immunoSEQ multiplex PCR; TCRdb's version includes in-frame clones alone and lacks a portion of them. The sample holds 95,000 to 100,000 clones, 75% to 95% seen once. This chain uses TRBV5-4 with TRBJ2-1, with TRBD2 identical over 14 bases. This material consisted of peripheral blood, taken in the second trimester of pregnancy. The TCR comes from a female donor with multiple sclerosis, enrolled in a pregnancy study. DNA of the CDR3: TGTGCCAGCAGCTTGGAGCCGGGACTAGCGGGAGTTGAGCAGTTCTTC. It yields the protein CASSLEPGLAGVEQFF.